The subject of this entry is one TCR beta chain. Its antigen is not known. This entry belongs to a study of T cell repertoires in cytomegalovirus infection. The wider study: Indications came from public TCR beta signatures; they pointed to CMV infection and to a matching HLA type.

TCRdb processed the reads anew with MiXCR; each CDR3 protein has one entry. The sample carries 230,000 or so distinct CDR3 sequences, about 17% recorded once. Findings and limits, study-wide: The response measured ex vivo was dominated by TCR beta clonotypes (HLA-C-restricted and CMV-specific). Cumulative frequency (of public TCR beta family members) identified carriers of CMV plus the relevant HLA.

The material sequenced was CD8+ T cells from PBMCs. The source is a human donor in good health (CMV status not recorded). Some clones in this sample may be carry-over from other donors' samples.

The CDR3 reads CASSDTGTSYEQYF. CDR3 DNA: TGTGCCAGCAGTGATACCGGGACTAGCTACGAGCAGTACTTC. The chain couples TRBV2 to TRBJ2-7; 8 nucleotides match TRBD2. V lost 3 bases, J lost 3 bases, and 4 bases stayed unmatched. Germline CDR1 and CDR2: SNHLY and FYNNEI. This CDR3 is 14 amino acids long.